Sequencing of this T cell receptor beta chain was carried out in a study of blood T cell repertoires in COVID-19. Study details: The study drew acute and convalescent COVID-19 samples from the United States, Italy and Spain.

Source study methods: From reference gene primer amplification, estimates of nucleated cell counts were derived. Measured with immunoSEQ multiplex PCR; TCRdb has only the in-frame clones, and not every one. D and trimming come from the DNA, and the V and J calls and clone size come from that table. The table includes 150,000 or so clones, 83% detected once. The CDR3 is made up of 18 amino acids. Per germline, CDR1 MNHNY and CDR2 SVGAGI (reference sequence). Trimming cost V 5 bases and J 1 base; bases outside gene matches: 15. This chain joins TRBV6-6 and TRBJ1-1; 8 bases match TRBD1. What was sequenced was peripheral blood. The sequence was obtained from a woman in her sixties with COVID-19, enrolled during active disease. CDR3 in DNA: TGTGCCAGCAGTCGTATAAGAGGACAGGGTCCGTGGAACACTGAAGCTTTCTTT. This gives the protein CASSRIRGQGPWNTEAFF.